Listed below are T cell receptor beta chains from one sample, sequenced in a study of blood T cell repertoires in COVID-19. Sequencing used immunoSEQ multiplex PCR; TCRdb keeps in-frame clones, though not all of them. The sample contains some 250,000 clones, more than 75% of which appear only once. The material sequenced was peripheral blood. The receptors come from a woman between 55 and 75 years old with COVID-19, enrolled during active disease. Both conserved end residues are trimmed from each CDR3. D genes are given only for firm matches.

cdr3_length,v_call,d_call,cdr3_aa
12,TRBV27,TRBD1,ASSLGQGGNEQF
14,TRBV5-1,.,ASSLVGQGSNTEAF
13,TRBV30,.,AWSAYKGVNEKLF
15,TRBV5-1,TRBD1,ASSLPLDRQMDTEAF
14,TRBV19,TRBD1,ASSLRTGSSNQPQH
13,TRBV28,.,ASSAWGVMNTEAF
12,TRBV14,TRBD1,ASSQRPGGYEQY
15,TRBV4-1,.,ASSQDSIGRRDQPQH
14,TRBV4-3,.,ASSQVGQGSGNTIY
12,TRBV5-4,TRBD1,ASSRQGGNQPQH
14,TRBV14,.,ASSQIPGQGVYGYT
14,TRBV5-1,TRBD2,ASALGRAGGQYEQY
15,TRBV9,TRBD1,ASSDQPGQRHTGELF
14,TRBV6-5,.,ASSLHIADPKNIQY
12,TRBV29-1,TRBD2,SVEPSGGTDTQY
9,TRBV11-2,.,ASSLNTEAF
11,TRBV25-1,TRBD2,ASSPGGTGELF
12,TRBV2,.,ASSNRGTRETQY
17,TRBV4-1,.,ASSQDPVSIRGTKKGAF
10,TRBV6-5,.,ASSVTFGPLH
12,TRBV19,TRBD2,ASSRKRETNEQF
13,TRBV7-8,TRBD1,ASSLASGGGYEQY
13,TRBV5-4,.,ASSFRRERGYEQY
13,TRBV28,.,ASSSGGVEDYEQY
12,TRBV11-2,TRBD1,ASSPGQANTEAF
11,TRBV5-1,.,ASRAAYNSPLH
12,TRBV15,.,ATSRTFTSPEQF
12,TRBV3-1/TRBV3-2,.,ASWSGAVNTEAF
14,TRBV2,TRBD1,ASVVGQGSSTDTQY
13,TRBV7-2,.,ASSLARERYNEQF
14,TRBV19,.,ASSKTSGHRTGELF
13,TRBV4-1,.,ASSQDLVQRAEAF
15,TRBV7-9,TRBD1,ASSRDRARSGANVLT
11,TRBV10-3,.,AISGSPGETQY
14,TRBV11-3,.,ASSPKRAVCGRPQH
14,TRBV28,TRBD1,ASSFRVRGLYNEQF
10,TRBV28,.,ASGTPASPLH
14,TRBV5-4,TRBD1,ASSLGQGVSGNTIY
14,TRBV15,TRBD1,ATSRGYRGDNSPLH
16,TRBV7-2,.,ASSPRWGRVGYTDTQY
13,TRBV5-1,TRBD1,ASSLGTASGNTIY
16,TRBV29-1,TRBD2,SVHGLAGEWVSTDTQY
14,TRBV5-6,TRBD2,ASSFGSRGRADTQY
10,TRBV30,.,AWSVRGPGYT
11,TRBV3-1/TRBV3-2,.,ASSQQGYYGYT
13,TRBV7-2,TRBD1,ASSSRTGAGNTIY
12,TRBV6-1,TRBD1,ASSEQDRWNGYT
18,TRBV6-2/TRBV6-3,TRBD2,ASSPHSGSLGSGSYNEQF
9,TRBV6-6,.,ASSYRDTIY
11,TRBV19,.,ASIVANTGELF
14,TRBV28,.,ASSEVGIQGIYEQF
13,TRBV7-2,TRBD1,ASSPDRGSGNTIY
13,TRBV6-5,TRBD2,ASSRSGASTDTQY